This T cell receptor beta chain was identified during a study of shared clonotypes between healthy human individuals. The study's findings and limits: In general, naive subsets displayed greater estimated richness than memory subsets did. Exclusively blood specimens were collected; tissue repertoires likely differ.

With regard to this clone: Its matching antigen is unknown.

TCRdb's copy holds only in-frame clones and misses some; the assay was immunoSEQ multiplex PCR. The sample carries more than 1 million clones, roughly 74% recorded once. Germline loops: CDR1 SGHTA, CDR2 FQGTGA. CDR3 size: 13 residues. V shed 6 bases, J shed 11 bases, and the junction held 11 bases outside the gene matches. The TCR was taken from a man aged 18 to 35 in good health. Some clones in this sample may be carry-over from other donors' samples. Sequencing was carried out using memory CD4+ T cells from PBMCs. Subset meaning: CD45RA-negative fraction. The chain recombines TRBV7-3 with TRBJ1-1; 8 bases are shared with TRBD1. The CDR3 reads CASRAGQGGPAFF. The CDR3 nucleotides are TGTGCCAGCAGAGCAGGACAGGGAGGACCGGCTTTCTTT.